This T cell receptor (beta chain) was recorded in a study of PD-1 blockade in classical Hodgkin lymphoma. Overall study: Intravenous nivolumab at 3 mg/kg was given to patients every 2 weeks. Study results and caveats: The diversity seen at baseline in complete responders resembled that of newly diagnosed patients.

Every patient experienced relapse after autologous stem cell transplantation, and brentuximab vedotin exposure varied. V gave up 6 bases and J gave up 4 bases, with 16 bases separating them. The length of the CDR3 is 15 residues. Germline assignment: CDR1 LNHDA and CDR2 SQIVND (reference sequence). Concerning this clone itself: Its antigen is currently unknown.

Clones were read by immunoSEQ multiplex PCR, and TCRdb kept only the in-frame ones, dropping some. The sample has roughly 38,000 clones; about 88% are singletons. The chain employs TRBV19 and TRBJ1-5, with a weak D call TRBD1 (6 bases). The clonotype comes from a human donor with classical Hodgkin lymphoma. The material sequenced was peripheral blood mononuclear cells (PBMCs), taken before the second cycle of nivolumab. The CDR3 sequence: CASSSGQGENQPQHF. DNA of the CDR3: TGTGCCAGTAGCTCGGGACAAGGCGAAAATCAGCCCCAGCATTTT.